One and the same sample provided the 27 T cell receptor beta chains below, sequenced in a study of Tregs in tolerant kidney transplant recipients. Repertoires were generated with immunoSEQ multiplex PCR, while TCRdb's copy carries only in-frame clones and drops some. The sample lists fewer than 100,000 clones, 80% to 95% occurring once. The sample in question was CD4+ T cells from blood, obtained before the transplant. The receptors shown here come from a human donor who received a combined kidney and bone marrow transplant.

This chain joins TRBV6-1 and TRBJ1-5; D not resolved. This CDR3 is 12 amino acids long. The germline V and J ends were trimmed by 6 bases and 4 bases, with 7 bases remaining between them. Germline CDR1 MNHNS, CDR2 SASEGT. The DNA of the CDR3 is TGTGCCAGCAGGGGCGGGAATCAGCCCCAGCATTTT. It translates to CASRGGNQPQHF.

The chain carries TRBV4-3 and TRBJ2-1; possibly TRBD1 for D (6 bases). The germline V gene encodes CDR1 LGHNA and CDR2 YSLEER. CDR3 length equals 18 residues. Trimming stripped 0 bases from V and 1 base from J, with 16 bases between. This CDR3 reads CASSQDHQGRWSYNEQFF. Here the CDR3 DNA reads TGCGCCAGCAGCCAAGATCATCAGGGGAGATGGTCCTACAATGAGCAGTTCTTC.

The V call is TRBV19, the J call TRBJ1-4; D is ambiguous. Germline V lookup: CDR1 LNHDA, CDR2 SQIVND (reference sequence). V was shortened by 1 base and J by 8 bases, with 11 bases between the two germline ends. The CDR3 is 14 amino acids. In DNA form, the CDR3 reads TGTGCCAGTAGTATAGGACATTTTCGGGAAAAACTGTTTTTT. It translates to CASSIGHFREKLFF. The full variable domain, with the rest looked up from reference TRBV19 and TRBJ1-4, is DGGITQSPKYLFRKEGQNVTLSCEQNLNHDAMYWYRQDPGQGLRLIYYSQIVNDFQKGDIAEGYSVSREKKESFPLTVTSAQKNPTAFYLCASSIGHFREKLFFGSGTQLSVL.

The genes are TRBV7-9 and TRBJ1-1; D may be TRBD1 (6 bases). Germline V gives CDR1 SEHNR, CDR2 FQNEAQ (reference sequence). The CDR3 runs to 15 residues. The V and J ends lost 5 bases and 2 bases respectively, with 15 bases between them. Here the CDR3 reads CASSTSDRSNTEAFF. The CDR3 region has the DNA TGTGCCAGCAGCACCTCTGACAGGTCAAACACTGAAGCTTTCTTT. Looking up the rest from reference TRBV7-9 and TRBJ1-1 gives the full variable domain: DTGVSQNPRHKITKRGQNVTFRCDPISEHNRLYWYRQTLGQGPEFLTYFQNEAQLEKSRLLSDRFSAERPKGSFSTLEIQRTEQGDSAMYLCASSTSDRSNTEAFFGQGTRLTVV.

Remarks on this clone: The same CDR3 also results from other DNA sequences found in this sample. The chain's CDR3 is CASSFGVGETQYF. Here the CDR3 DNA reads TGTGCCAGCAGCTTCGGGGTCGGGGAGACCCAGTACTTC. This chain uses TRBV7-3 with TRBJ2-5; weak D call: TRBD2 (5 bases). Per the germline V gene, CDR1 is SGHTA and CDR2 is FQGTGA. The CDR3 is made up of 13 amino acids. Trimming cost V 3 bases and J 5 bases, with 10 bases left between them.

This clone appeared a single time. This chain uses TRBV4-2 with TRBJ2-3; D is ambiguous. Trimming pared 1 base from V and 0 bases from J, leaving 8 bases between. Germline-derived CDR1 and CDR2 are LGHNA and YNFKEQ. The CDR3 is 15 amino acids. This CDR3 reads CASSQVAFSTDTQYF. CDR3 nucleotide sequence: TGTGCCAGCAGCCAAGTAGCCTTTAGCACAGATACGCAGTATTTT.

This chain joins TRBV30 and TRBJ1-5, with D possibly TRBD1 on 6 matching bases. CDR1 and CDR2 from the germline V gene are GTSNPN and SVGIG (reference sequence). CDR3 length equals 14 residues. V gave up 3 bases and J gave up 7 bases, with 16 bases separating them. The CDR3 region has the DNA TGTGCCTGGAGCCTCCGGGGACAAGGGCAGCCCCAGCATTTT. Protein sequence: CAWSLRGQGQPQHF.

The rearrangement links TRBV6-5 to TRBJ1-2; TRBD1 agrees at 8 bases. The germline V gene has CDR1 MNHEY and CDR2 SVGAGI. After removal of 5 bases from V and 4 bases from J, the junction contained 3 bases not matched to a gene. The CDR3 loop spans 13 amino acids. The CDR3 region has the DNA TGTGCCAGCAGTGCTGGACAGGGCTATGGCTACACCTTC. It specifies CASSAGQGYGYTF.

The CDR3 loop reads CASSQPGQVGNTEAFF. CDR3 nucleotide sequence: TGCGCCAGCAGCCAACCGGGACAGGTAGGGAACACTGAAGCTTTCTTT. J is TRBJ1-1 and V is TRBV4-1; 8 nucleotides align to TRBD1. CDR3 length: 16 amino acids. The J segment lost 1 base and the V segment lost 2 bases, leaving 6 bases of the junction unmatched. From germline, CDR1 is MGHRA and CDR2 YSYEKL.

The CDR3 sequence: CASSLSGTGYYGYTF. DNA of the CDR3: TGCGCCAGCAGCTTGAGCGGGACAGGGTACTATGGCTACACCTTC. This chain uses TRBV5-1 with TRBJ1-2, with TRBD1 matching 9 bases. V lost 1 base and J lost 3; bases outside the gene matches: 4. Per germline, CDR1 SGHRS and CDR2 YFSETQ. The CDR3 runs 15 residues.

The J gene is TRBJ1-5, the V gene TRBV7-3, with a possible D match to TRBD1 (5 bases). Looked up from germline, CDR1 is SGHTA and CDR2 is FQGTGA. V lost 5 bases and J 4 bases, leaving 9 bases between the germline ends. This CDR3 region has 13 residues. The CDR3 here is CASSQGVNQPQHF. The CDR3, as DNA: TGTGCCAGCAGCCAAGGGGTTAATCAGCCCCAGCATTTT.

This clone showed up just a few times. The chain's CDR3 is CASSAAGSGNTIYF. The DNA of the CDR3 is TGTGCCAGCAGCGCTGCAGGGTCTGGAAACACCATATATTTT. This rearrangement joins TRBV11-3 to TRBJ1-3; possible D gene TRBD1, 5 bases. Trimming stripped 5 bases from V and 1 base from J, with 9 bases between. From germline, CDR1 is SGHNT and CDR2 YENEEA. The CDR3 consists of 14 residues.

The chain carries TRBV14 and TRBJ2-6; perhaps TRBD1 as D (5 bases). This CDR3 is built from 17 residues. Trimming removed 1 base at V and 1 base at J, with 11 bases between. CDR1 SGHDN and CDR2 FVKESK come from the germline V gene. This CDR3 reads CASSQAAPGSGANVLTF. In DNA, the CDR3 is TGTGCCAGCAGCCAAGCCGCCCCAGGGTCTGGGGCCAACGTCCTGACTTTC.

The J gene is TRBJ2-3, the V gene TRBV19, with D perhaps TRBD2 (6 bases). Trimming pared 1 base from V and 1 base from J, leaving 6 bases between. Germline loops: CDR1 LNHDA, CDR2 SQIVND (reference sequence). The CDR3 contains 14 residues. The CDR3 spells CASSIAGGTDTQYF. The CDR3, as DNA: TGTGCCAGTAGTATAGCGGGAGGCACAGATACGCAGTATTTT. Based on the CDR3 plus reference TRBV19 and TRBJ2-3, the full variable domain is DGGITQSPKYLFRKEGQNVTLSCEQNLNHDAMYWYRQDPGQGLRLIYYSQIVNDFQKGDIAEGYSVSREKKESFPLTVTSAQKNPTAFYLCASSIAGGTDTQYFGPGTRLTVL.

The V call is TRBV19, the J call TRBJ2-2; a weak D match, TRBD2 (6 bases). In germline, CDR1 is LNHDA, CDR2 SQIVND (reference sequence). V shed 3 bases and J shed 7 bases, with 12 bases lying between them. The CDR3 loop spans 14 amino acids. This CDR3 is CASSMIRENGELFF. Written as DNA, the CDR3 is TGTGCCAGTAGTATGATCCGGGAGAACGGGGAGCTGTTTTTT.

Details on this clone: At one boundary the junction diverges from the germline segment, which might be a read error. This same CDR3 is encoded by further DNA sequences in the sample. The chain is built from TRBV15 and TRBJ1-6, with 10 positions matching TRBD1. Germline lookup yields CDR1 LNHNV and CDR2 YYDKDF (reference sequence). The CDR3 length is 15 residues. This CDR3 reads CATSRVGTGDSPLHF. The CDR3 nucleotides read TGTGCCACCAGCAGAGTTGGGACAGGGGATTCCCCCCTCCACTTT.

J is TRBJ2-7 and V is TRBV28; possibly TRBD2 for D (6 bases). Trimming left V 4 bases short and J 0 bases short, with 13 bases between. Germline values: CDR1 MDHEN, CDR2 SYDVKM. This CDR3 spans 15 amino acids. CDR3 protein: CASSSAGTLSYEQYF. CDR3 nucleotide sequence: TGTGCCAGCAGTTCTGCCGGGACTCTCTCCTACGAGCAGTACTTC.

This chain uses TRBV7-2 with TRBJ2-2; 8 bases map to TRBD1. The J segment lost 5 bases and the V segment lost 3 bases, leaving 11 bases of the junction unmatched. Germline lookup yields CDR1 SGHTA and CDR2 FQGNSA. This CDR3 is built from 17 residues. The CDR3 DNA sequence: TGTGCCAGCAGCTTTAACTTGCAGGGGGCGCAAACCGGGGAGCTGTTTTTT. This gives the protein CASSFNLQGAQTGELFF.

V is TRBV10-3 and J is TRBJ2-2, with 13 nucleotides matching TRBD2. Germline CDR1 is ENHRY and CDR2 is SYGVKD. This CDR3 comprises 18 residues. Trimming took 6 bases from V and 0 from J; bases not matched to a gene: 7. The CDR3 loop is CAIRSGTSGNTNTGELFF. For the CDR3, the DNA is TGTGCCATCAGGTCCGGGACTAGCGGGAACACGAACACCGGGGAGCTGTTTTTT.

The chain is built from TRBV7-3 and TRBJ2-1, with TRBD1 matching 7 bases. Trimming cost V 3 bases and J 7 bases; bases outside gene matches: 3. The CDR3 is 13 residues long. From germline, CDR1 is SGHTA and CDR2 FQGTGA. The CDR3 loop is CASSFRQGNEQFF. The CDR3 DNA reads TGTGCCAGCAGCTTCCGACAGGGAAATGAGCAGTTCTTC.

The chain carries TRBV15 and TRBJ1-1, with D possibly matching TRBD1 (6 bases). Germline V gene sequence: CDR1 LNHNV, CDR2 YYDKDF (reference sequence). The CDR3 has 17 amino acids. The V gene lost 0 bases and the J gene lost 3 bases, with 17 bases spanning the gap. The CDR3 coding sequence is TGTGCCACCAGCAGAGAAAACAAACCAACAGGGCACACTGAAGCTTTCTTT. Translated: CATSRENKPTGHTEAFF.

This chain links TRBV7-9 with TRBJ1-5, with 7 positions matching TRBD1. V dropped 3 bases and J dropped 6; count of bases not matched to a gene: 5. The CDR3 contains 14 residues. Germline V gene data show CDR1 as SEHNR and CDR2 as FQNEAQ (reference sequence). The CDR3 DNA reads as TGTGCCAGCAGCTTGGCAGGGGACAGTCAGCCCCAGCATTTT. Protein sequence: CASSLAGDSQPQHF.

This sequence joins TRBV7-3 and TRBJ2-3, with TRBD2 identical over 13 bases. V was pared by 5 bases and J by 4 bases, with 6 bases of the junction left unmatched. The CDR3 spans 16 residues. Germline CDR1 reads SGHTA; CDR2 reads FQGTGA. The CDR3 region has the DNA TGTGCCAGCAGCAGAACTAGCGGGGGGGGCGCAGATACGCAGTATTTT. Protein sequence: CASSRTSGGGADTQYF. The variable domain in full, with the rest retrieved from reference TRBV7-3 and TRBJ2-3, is GAGVSQTPSNKVTEKGKYVELRCDPISGHTALYWYRQSLGQGPEFLIYFQGTGAADDSGLPNDRFFAVRPEGSVSTLKIQRTERGDSAVYLCASSRTSGGGADTQYFGPGTRLTVL.

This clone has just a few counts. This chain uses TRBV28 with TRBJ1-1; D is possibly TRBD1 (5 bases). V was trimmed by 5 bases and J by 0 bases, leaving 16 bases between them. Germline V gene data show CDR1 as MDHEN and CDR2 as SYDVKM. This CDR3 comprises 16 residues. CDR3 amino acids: CASSLQGRLMNTEAFF. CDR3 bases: TGTGCCAGCAGTCTTCAGGGCCGACTGATGAACACTGAAGCTTTCTTT. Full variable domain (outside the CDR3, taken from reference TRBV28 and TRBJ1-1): DVKVTQSSRYLVKRTGEKVFLECVQDMDHENMFWYRQDPGLGLRLIYFSYDVKMKEKGDIPEGYSVSREKKERFSLILESASTNQTSMYLCASSLQGRLMNTEAFFGQGTRLTVV.

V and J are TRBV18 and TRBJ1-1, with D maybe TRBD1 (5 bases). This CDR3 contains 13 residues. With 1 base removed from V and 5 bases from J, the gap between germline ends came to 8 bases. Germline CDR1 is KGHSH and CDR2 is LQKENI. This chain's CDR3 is CASSPHQGTEAFF. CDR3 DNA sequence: TGTGCCAGCTCACCACACCAGGGAACTGAAGCTTTCTTT.

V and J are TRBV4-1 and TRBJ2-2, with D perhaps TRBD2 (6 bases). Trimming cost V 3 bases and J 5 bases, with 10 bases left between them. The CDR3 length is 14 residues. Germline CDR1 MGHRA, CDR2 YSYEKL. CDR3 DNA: TGCGCCAGCAGCCAGTTAGCGGCAACCGGGGAGCTGTTTTTT. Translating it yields CASSQLAATGELFF.

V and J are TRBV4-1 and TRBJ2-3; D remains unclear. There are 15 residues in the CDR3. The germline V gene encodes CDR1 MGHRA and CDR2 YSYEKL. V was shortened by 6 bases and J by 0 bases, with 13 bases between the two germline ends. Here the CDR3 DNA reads TGCGCCAGCAGGTCAGCAGGTTCTAGCACAGATACGCAGTATTTT. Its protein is CASRSAGSSTDTQYF.